Below are 19 T cell receptor beta chains sequenced from a single sample in a study of blood T cell repertoires in COVID-19. The method was immunoSEQ multiplex PCR; TCRdb's version includes in-frame clones alone and lacks a portion of them. The sample yields 90,000 to 130,000 clones, around four fifths seen once. Sample: peripheral blood. These receptors all stem from a woman in her sixties or seventies with acute or convalescent COVID-19.

V and J are TRBV7-9 and TRBJ2-7, with 12 bases fitting TRBD2. Germline assignment: CDR1 SEHNR and CDR2 FQNEAQ (reference sequence). The trim removed 3 bases at V and 5 bases at J, leaving 2 bases unmatched. CDR3 length: 14 residues. The CDR3 region has the DNA TGTGCCAGCAGCTTCCTAGCGGGGGGGGACGAGCAGTACTTC. Protein sequence: CASSFLAGGDEQYF.

The V and J genes are TRBV2 and TRBJ1-5; D unresolved. V lost 1 base and J lost 1, with 5 bases in between. The CDR3 covers 14 residues. In germline, CDR1 is SNHLY, CDR2 FYNNEI. The CDR3 DNA reads as TGTGCCAGCAGTGAAGGGCAGAGCAATCAGCCCCAGCATTTT. Translating gives CASSEGQSNQPQHF.

The V gene is TRBV30, the J gene TRBJ1-5, with TRBD1 as a possible D gene (5 bases). The CDR3 runs to 13 residues. Trimming pared 0 bases from V and 6 bases from J, leaving 9 bases between. Per the germline V gene, CDR1 is GTSNPN and CDR2 is SVGIG (reference sequence). Here the CDR3 DNA reads TGTGCCTGGAGTGTATCGGGGGGTCAGCCCCAGCATTTT. Amino acid sequence: CAWSVSGGQPQHF.

This chain uses TRBV7-9 with TRBJ1-6; unclear D gene. The CDR3 loop spans 14 amino acids. Germline CDR1 reads SEHNR; CDR2 reads FQNEAQ (reference sequence). V lost 4 bases and J lost 5, with 9 bases in between. Here the CDR3 reads CASSSDTDNSPLHF. For the CDR3, the DNA is TGTGCCAGCAGCTCCGACACTGATAATTCACCCCTCCACTTT.

This clone showed up just once. The chain is built from TRBV28 and TRBJ2-6; 8 bases match TRBD1. V trimming: 5 bases; J trimming: 1 base; junction bases outside the gene matches: 10. This CDR3 comprises 18 residues. Germline CDR1 reads MDHEN; CDR2 reads SYDVKM. For the CDR3, the DNA is TGTGCCAGCAGTCCTACGGGACAGGTCTTATCTGGGGCCAACGTCCTGACTTTC. Residues: CASSPTGQVLSGANVLTF. Variable domain in full (rest from reference TRBV28 and TRBJ2-6): DVKVTQSSRYLVKRTGEKVFLECVQDMDHENMFWYRQDPGLGLRLIYFSYDVKMKEKGDIPEGYSVSREKKERFSLILESASTNQTSMYLCASSPTGQVLSGANVLTFGAGSRLTVL.

This chain joins TRBV5-1 and TRBJ1-1, with TRBD1 matching 11 bases. Germline CDR1 is SGHRS and CDR2 is YFSETQ. The CDR3 runs 15 residues. J gave up 4 bases and V 4 bases, and 6 bases lay outside the gene matches. As DNA, the CDR3 is TGCGCCAGCAGCGGCCGGGGACAGGGGGGCACTGAAGCTTTCTTT. It translates to CASSGRGQGGTEAFF.

Remarks on this clone: This specimen includes other DNA sequences encoding the same CDR3. The genes are TRBV19 and TRBJ1-1, with 7 bases lining up with TRBD1. The CDR3 extends over 14 amino acids. Germline lookup yields CDR1 LNHDA and CDR2 SQIVND (reference sequence). Trimming took 6 bases from V and 0 from J; bases not matched to a gene: 4. This CDR3 reads CASSPTGMNTEAFF. The CDR3 nucleotides read TGTGCCAGTAGCCCGACAGGGATGAACACTGAAGCTTTCTTT.

V usage is TRBV5-8 and J usage is TRBJ1-2, with D possibly TRBD1 on 5 matching bases. The CDR3 is 15 amino acids. Trimming took off 1 base at V and 6 bases at J, with 16 bases between the two ends. The germline V gene encodes CDR1 SGHTS and CDR2 YDEGEE. CDR3 residues: CASSLRGLAAHGYTF. The CDR3 DNA follows: TGTGCCAGCAGCTTGAGGGGCCTGGCGGCTCATGGCTACACCTTC.

The chain carries TRBV18 and TRBJ1-2, with TRBD1 matching over 12 bases. Per the germline V gene, CDR1 is KGHSH and CDR2 is LQKENI. This CDR3 contains 14 residues. V lost 2 bases and J lost 8; bases outside the gene matches: 3. Here the CDR3 reads CASSPGTGGEGYTF. Written as DNA, the CDR3 is TGTGCCAGCTCACCAGGGACAGGGGGCGAAGGCTACACCTTC.

The chain couples TRBV6-5 to TRBJ1-2, with 7 bases aligning to TRBD1. The germline gives CDR1 MNHEY, CDR2 SVGAGI. The CDR3 covers 13 residues. V was pared by 2 bases and J by 5 bases, with 2 bases of the junction left unmatched. The CDR3 spells CASSYPGGYGYTF. For the CDR3, the DNA is TGTGCCAGCAGTTACCCAGGGGGTTATGGCTACACCTTC.

This chain connects TRBV10-2 to TRBJ2-1, with 7 bases matching TRBD2. This CDR3 comprises 16 residues. The junction had 10 bases not matched to a gene; V was cut back by 0 bases and J by 8 bases. Germline CDR1 and CDR2: WSHSY and SAAADI. The CDR3 loop reads CASSESAGSGFDEQFF. CDR3 sequence (DNA): TGCGCCAGCAGTGAGTCAGCGGGGTCCGGCTTCGATGAGCAGTTCTTC.

This chain connects TRBV4-1 to TRBJ1-2, with D perhaps matching TRBD1 (6 bases). Trimming stripped 3 bases from V and 7 bases from J, with 27 bases between. CDR1 is MGHRA and CDR2 is YSYEKL in the germline V gene. This CDR3 is built from 18 residues. CDR3 region: CASSQGARGATFPRGYTF. Written as DNA, the CDR3 is TGCGCCAGCAGCCAGGGGGCTCGAGGGGCTACATTCCCCCGTGGCTACACCTTC.

The V call is TRBV5-6, the J call TRBJ2-2; D ambiguous. The CDR3 consists of 16 residues. Trimming removed 4 bases at V and 2 bases at J, with 15 bases between. Germline CDR1 SGHDT, CDR2 YYEEEE. CDR3 DNA sequence: TGTGCCAGCAGCACTCTTCGCCATAGTAACACCGGGGAGCTGTTTTTT. Translation: CASSTLRHSNTGELFF. Based on the CDR3 plus reference TRBV5-6 and TRBJ2-2, the full variable domain is DAGVTQSPTHLIKTRGQQVTLRCSPKSGHDTVSWYQQALGQGPQFIFQYYEEEERQRGNFPDRFSGHQFPNYSSELNVNALLLGDSALYLCASSTLRHSNTGELFFGEGSRLTVL.

The genes are TRBV19 and TRBJ2-6; D gene uncertain. Germline-derived CDR1 and CDR2 are LNHDA and SQIVND (reference sequence). The CDR3 is 17 amino acids. V was trimmed by 7 bases and J by 2 bases, leaving 18 bases between them. The CDR3 sequence is CASNEELRSTGANVLTF. In DNA form, the CDR3 reads TGTGCCAGTAATGAAGAACTACGGAGCACTGGGGCCAACGTCCTGACTTTC.

The CDR3 DNA sequence: TGCGCCAGCAGCCAGTTTAATAGCAATCAGCCCCAGCATTTT. This encodes CASSQFNSNQPQHF. This sequence joins TRBV4-1 and TRBJ1-5; D is unclear. The CDR3 runs to 14 residues. CDR1 MGHRA and CDR2 YSYEKL come from the germline V gene. V shed 3 bases and J shed 0 bases, with 6 bases lying between them.

This sequence joins TRBV2 and TRBJ2-2; 9 bases line up with TRBD1. V dropped 7 bases and J dropped 4; count of bases not matched to a gene: 7. CDR3 length: 15 residues. CDR1 is SNHLY and CDR2 is FYNNEI in the germline V gene. In nucleotides, the CDR3 is TGTGCCAGCACCAACACAGGGGGCGGCACCGGGGAGCTGTTTTTT. Residues: CASTNTGGGTGELFF.

As DNA, the CDR3 is TGTGCCAGCAGTTTTCCAGGCAGGGGCCCGAACACCGGGGAGCTGTTTTTT. Its protein is CASSFPGRGPNTGELFF. The rearrangement joins TRBV28 to TRBJ2-2; TRBD1 is a possible D gene (6 bases). The germline V gene has CDR1 MDHEN and CDR2 SYDVKM. This CDR3 contains 17 residues. With 3 bases removed from V and 0 bases from J, the gap between germline ends came to 14 bases.

The V and J genes are TRBV19 and TRBJ1-2; D is unclear. Looked up from germline, CDR1 is LNHDA and CDR2 is SQIVND (reference sequence). The CDR3 is 15 residues long. The V and J ends lost 3 bases and 0 bases respectively, with 11 bases between them. This CDR3 is CASSMRTDSNYGYTF. In DNA, the CDR3 is TGTGCCAGTAGTATGCGGACGGACTCTAACTATGGCTACACCTTC.

This clone came up once. The gene calls are TRBV7-9 and TRBJ1-2; D not resolved. The germline V gene has CDR1 SEHNR and CDR2 FQNEAQ (reference sequence). Deletions cut 3 bases from V and 7 bases from J, with 9 bases between. This CDR3 contains 12 residues. The CDR3 is CASSFLMSGYTF. The CDR3 DNA follows: TGTGCCAGCAGCTTCTTGATGAGTGGCTACACCTTC.